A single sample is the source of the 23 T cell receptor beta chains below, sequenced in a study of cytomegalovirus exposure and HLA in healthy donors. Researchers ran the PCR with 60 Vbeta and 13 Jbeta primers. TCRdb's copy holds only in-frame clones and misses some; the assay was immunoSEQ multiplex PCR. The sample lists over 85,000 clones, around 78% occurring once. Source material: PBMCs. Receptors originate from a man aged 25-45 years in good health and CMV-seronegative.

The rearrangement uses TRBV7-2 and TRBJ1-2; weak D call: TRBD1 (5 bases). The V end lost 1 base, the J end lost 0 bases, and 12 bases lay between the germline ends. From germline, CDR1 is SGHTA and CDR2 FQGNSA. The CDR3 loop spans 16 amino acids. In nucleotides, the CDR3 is TGTGCCAGCAGCTTAGAGGCAGGGCTATCTAACTATGGCTACACCTTC. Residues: CASSLEAGLSNYGYTF.

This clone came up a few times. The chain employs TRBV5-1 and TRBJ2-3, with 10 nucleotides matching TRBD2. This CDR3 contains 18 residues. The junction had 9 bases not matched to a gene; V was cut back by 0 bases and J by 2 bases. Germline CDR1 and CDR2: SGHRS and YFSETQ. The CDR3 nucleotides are TGCGCCAGCAGCTTGGCGGTAACTAGCGGGACGAACACAGATACGCAGTATTTT. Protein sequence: CASSLAVTSGTNTDTQYF.

CDR3 amino acids: CASSDDYTDTQYF. The CDR3 DNA follows: TGTGCCAGCAGTGACGACTACACAGATACGCAGTATTTT. V gene TRBV6-1 combines with J gene TRBJ2-3, with a possible D match to TRBD2 (5 bases). Germline V CDR1 and CDR2: MNHNS, SASEGT. The V end was cut by 3 bases, the J end by 2 bases, with 6 bases between. There are 13 residues in the CDR3.

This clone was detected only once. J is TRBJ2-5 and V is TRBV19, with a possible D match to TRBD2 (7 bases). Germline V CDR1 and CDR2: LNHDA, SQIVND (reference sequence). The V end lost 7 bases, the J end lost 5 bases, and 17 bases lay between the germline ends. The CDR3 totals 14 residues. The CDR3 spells CASTEAGAWETQYF. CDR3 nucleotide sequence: TGTGCCAGTACCGAGGCGGGGGCATGGGAGACCCAGTACTTC. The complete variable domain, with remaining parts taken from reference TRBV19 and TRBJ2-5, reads DGGITQSPKYLFRKEGQNVTLSCEQNLNHDAMYWYRQDPGQGLRLIYYSQIVNDFQKGDIAEGYSVSREKKESFPLTVTSAQKNPTAFYLCASTEAGAWETQYFGPGTRLLVL.

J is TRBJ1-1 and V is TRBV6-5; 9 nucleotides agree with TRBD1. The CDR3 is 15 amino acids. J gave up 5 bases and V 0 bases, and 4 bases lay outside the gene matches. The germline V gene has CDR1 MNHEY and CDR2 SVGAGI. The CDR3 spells CASSYSRDRVTEAFF. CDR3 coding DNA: TGTGCCAGCAGTTACTCGAGGGACAGGGTGACTGAAGCTTTCTTT.

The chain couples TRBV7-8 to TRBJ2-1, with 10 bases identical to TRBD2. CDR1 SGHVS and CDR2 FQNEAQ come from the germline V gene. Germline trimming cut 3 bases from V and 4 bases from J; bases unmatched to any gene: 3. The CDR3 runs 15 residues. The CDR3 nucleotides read TGTGCCAGCAGCTTCCTTAGCGGGGGGTACAATGAGCAGTTCTTC. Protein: CASSFLSGGYNEQFF.

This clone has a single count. The CDR3 sequence is CASSLQGADQPQHF. In nucleotides, the CDR3 is TGTGCCAGCTCACTACAGGGGGCTGATCAGCCCCAGCATTTT. The V and J genes are TRBV18 and TRBJ1-5; 9 nucleotides match TRBD1. The V and J ends lost 4 bases and 5 bases, in that order; junction bases with no gene match: 3. There are 14 residues in the CDR3. The germline V gene has CDR1 KGHSH and CDR2 LQKENI.

CDR3 bases: TGTGCCAGCAGTCTTTACACTAGCGGGAGCGACGAGCAGTACGTC. Its translation: CASSLYTSGSDEQYV. This chain joins TRBV2 and TRBJ2-7, with 11 bases aligning to TRBD2. Germline V gene sequence: CDR1 SNHLY, CDR2 FYNNEI. The CDR3 runs 15 residues. The V gene end was trimmed by 5 bases and the J gene end by 5 bases; junction bases not matched to a gene: 8.

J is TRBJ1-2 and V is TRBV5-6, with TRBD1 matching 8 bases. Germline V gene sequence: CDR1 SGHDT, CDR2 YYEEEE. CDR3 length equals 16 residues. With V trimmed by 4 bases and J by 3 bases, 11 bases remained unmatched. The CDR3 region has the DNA TGTGCCAGCAGCCAGTCGGTGCCAGGGGGCTACTATGGCTACACCTTC. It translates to CASSQSVPGGYYGYTF.

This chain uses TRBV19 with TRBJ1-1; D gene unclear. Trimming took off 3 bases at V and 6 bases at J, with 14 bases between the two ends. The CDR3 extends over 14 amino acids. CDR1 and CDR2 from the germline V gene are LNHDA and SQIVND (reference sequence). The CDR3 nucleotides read TGTGCCAGTAGTATTTTTCATACAGCGGCTGAAGCTTTCTTT. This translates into CASSIFHTAAEAFF. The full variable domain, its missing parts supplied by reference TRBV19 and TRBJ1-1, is DGGITQSPKYLFRKEGQNVTLSCEQNLNHDAMYWYRQDPGQGLRLIYYSQIVNDFQKGDIAEGYSVSREKKESFPLTVTSAQKNPTAFYLCASSIFHTAAEAFFGQGTRLTVV.

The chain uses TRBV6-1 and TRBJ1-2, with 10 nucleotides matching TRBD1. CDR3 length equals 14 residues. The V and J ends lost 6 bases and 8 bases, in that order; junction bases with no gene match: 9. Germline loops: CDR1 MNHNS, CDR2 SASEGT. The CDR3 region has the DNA TGTGCCAGCAGCACCGACAGGGGGCTCGGAGGCTACACCTTC. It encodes CASSTDRGLGGYTF.

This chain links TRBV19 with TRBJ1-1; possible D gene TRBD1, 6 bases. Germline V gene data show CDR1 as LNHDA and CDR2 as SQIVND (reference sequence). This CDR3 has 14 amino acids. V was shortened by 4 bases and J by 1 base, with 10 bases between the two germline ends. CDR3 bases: TGTGCCAGTAGTACATCAGGGGCGAACACTGAAGCTTTCTTT. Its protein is CASSTSGANTEAFF.

The chain's CDR3 is CASSGQGGLNEQFF. CDR3 DNA: TGTGCCAGCAGCGGACAGGGAGGATTGAATGAGCAGTTCTTC. The chain couples TRBV9 to TRBJ2-1; the D gene is possibly TRBD1 (7 bases). The V end lost 3 bases, the J end lost 7 bases, and 14 bases lay between the germline ends. The CDR3 spans 14 residues. Per the germline V gene, CDR1 is SGDLS and CDR2 is YYNGEE.

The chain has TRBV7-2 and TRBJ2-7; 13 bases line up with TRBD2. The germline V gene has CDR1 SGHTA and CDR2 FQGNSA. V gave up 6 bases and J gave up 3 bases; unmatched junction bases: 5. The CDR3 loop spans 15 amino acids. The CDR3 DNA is TGTGCCAGCAGTTCGACTAGCGGGGGGTTCTACGAGCAGTACTTC. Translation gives CASSSTSGGFYEQYF.

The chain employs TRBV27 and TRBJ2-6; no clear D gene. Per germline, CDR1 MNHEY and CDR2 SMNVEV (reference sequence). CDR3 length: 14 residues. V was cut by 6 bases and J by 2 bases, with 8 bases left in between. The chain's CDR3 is CASRPRTGANVLTF. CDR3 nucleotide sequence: TGTGCCAGCAGGCCCAGGACTGGGGCCAACGTCCTGACTTTC.

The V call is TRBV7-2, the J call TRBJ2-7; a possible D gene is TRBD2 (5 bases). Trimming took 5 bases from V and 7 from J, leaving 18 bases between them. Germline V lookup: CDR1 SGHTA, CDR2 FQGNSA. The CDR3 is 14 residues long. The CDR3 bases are TGTGCCAGCAGCCCGACGTGGCGGGCCAAAGAGCAGTACTTC. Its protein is CASSPTWRAKEQYF. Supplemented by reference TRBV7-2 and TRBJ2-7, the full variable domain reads GAGVSQSPSNKVTEKGKDVELRCDPISGHTALYWYRQSLGQGLEFLIYFQGNSAPDKSGLPSDRFSAERTGGSVSTLTIQRTQQEDSAVYLCASSPTWRAKEQYFGPGTRLTVT.

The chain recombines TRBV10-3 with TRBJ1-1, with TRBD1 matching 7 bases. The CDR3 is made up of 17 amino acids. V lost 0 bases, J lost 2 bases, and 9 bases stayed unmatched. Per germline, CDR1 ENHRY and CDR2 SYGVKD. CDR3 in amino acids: CAISESLDRARNTEAFF. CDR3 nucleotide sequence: TGTGCCATCAGTGAGTCCTTAGACAGGGCCCGAAACACTGAAGCTTTCTTT.

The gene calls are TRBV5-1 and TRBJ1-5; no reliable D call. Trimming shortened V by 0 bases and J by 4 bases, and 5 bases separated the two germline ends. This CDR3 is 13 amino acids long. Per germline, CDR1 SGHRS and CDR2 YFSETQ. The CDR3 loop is CASSLAQNQPQHF. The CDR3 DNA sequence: TGCGCCAGCAGCTTGGCCCAGAATCAGCCCCAGCATTTT.

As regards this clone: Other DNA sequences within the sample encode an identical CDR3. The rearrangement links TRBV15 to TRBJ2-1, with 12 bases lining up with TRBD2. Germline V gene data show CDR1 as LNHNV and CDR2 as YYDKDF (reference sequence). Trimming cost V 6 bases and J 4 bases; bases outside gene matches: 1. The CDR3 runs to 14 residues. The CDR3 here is CATRGLAGYNEQFF. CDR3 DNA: TGTGCCACCAGAGGACTAGCGGGGTACAATGAGCAGTTCTTC.

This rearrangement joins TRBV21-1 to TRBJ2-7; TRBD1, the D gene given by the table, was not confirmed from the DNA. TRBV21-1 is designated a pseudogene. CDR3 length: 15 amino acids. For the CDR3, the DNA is TGTGCCAGCAGCAAAGAGGTAGGCGTCTTGGGCGAGCAGTACGTC. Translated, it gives CASSKEVGVLGEQYV.

CDR3 residues: CASSLGTSGPFGAKNIQYF. The CDR3, as DNA: TGTGCCAGCAGCTTAGGGACTAGCGGGCCTTTTGGGGCCAAAAACATTCAGTACTTC. The V gene is TRBV11-2, the J gene TRBJ2-4; 11 positions agree with TRBD2. Germline CDR1 SGHAT, CDR2 FQNNGV. The CDR3 is made up of 19 amino acids. V gave up 1 base and J gave up 1 base; unmatched junction bases: 9.

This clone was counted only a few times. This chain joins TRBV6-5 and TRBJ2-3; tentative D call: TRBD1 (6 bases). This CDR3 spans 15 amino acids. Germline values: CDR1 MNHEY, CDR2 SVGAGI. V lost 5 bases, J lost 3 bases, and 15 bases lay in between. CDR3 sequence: CASSLRQAGTDTQYF. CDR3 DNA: TGTGCCAGCAGTCTTCGACAGGCTGGGACAGATACGCAGTATTTT.

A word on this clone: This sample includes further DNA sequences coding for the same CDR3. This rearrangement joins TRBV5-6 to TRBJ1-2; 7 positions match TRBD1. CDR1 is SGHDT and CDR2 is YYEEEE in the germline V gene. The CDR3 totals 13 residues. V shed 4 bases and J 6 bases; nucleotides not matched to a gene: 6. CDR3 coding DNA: TGTGCCAGCAGCACGGGACAGCGTCATGGCTACACCTTC. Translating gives CASSTGQRHGYTF.